These 7 T cell receptor beta chains originate from one sample sequenced in a study of T cell repertoires in cytomegalovirus infection. Antigens of these TCRs are unknown. TCRdb re-called the reads through MiXCR, storing one row per CDR3 protein. The sample includes fewer than 1,000,000 distinct CDR3 sequences, roughly 30% of them seen just once. The sample was cultured CD8+ T cells from PBMCs, taken from culture after CMV antigen stimulation. These TCRs come from a human donor in good health (CMV status not recorded). Some clones in this sample may be carry-over from other donors' samples.

The CDR3 region has the DNA TGTGCCAGCAGTCTTCGGTTGATCGGCTATGGCTACACCTTC. Its protein product is CASSLRLIGYGYTF. The genes are TRBV27 and TRBJ1-2; D not certain. V shed 5 bases and J shed 4 bases, with 14 bases lying between them. Germline CDR1 is MNHEY and CDR2 is SMNVEV (reference sequence). This CDR3 contains 14 residues.

J is TRBJ2-3 and V is TRBV13; tentatively, D is TRBD2 (6 bases). V lost 4 bases, J lost 2 bases, and 13 bases lay in between. CDR1 and CDR2 from the germline V gene are PRHDT and FYEKMQ (reference sequence). The CDR3 contains 15 residues. Here the CDR3 reads CASSSGLFDTDTQYF. The CDR3 DNA reads as TGTGCCAGCAGCTCGGGACTTTTTGACACAGATACGCAGTATTTT.

A few counts support this clonotype. The chain employs TRBV6-6 and TRBJ2-3, with 7 bases that match TRBD2. The CDR3 loop spans 14 amino acids. V gave up 6 bases and J gave up 6 bases; unmatched junction bases: 9. Germline V gene lookup returns CDR1 MNHNY and CDR2 SVGAGI (reference sequence). DNA for the CDR3: TGTGCCAGCAGCCGCTGGGACTATGAGGATACGCAGTATTTT. Translated: CASSRWDYEDTQYF.

There are a few counts of this clonotype. The V and J genes are TRBV27 and TRBJ2-7; possible D gene TRBD1, 5 bases. The CDR3 sequence is 14 residues long. Trimming removed 3 bases from V and 1 base from J, with 10 bases in between. Germline V lookup: CDR1 MNHEY, CDR2 SMNVEV (reference sequence). The CDR3 nucleotides read TGTGCCAGCAGTTTGGGCAGGGCTTCCTACGAGCAGTACTTC. Its translation is CASSLGRASYEQYF.

This clonotype was seen repeatedly, ten times or more. The rearrangement uses TRBV7-9 and TRBJ1-6, with 7 bases aligning to TRBD1. This CDR3 contains 14 residues. The germline gives CDR1 SEHNR, CDR2 FQNEAQ (reference sequence). V shed 5 bases, J shed 5 bases, and the junction held 3 bases outside the gene matches. CDR3 bases: TGTGCCAGCAGCCGGGACAGCGATAATTCACCCCTCCACTTT. The encoded protein is CASSRDSDNSPLHF.

This clonotype was detected only a few times. This chain connects TRBV29-1 to TRBJ1-1; 7 bases are shared with TRBD1. Losses at the gene ends were 7 bases for V and 2 bases for J; bases not matched to a gene: 7. The CDR3 sequence is 13 residues long. Germline CDR1 reads SQVTM; CDR2 reads ANQGSEA. CDR3 bases: TGCAGCGCTAGGACAGGAGGTAACACTGAAGCTTTCTTT. Translated, it gives CSARTGGNTEAFF. The whole variable domain, filled in from reference TRBV29-1 and TRBJ1-1, reads SAVISQKPSRDICQRGTSLTIQCQVDSQVTMMFWYRQQPGQSLTLIATANQGSEATYESGFVIDKFPISRPNLTFSTLTVSNMSPEDSSIYLCSARTGGNTEAFFGQGTRLTVV.

The gene calls are TRBV7-9 and TRBJ2-1; TRBD1 agrees at 8 bases. The J segment lost 8 bases and the V segment lost 4 bases, leaving 10 bases of the junction unmatched. Germline V CDR1 and CDR2: SEHNR, FQNEAQ (reference sequence). The CDR3 runs to 15 residues. Here the CDR3 reads CASSSEDRDGDEQFF. Here the CDR3 DNA reads TGTGCCAGCAGCTCCGAGGACAGGGATGGCGATGAGCAGTTCTTC. The full variable domain, its missing parts supplied by reference TRBV7-9 and TRBJ2-1, is DTGVSQNPRHKITKRGQNVTFRCDPISEHNRLYWYRQTLGQGPEFLTYFQNEAQLEKSRLLSDRFSAERPKGSFSTLEIQRTEQGDSAMYLCASSSEDRDGDEQFFGPGTRLTVL.